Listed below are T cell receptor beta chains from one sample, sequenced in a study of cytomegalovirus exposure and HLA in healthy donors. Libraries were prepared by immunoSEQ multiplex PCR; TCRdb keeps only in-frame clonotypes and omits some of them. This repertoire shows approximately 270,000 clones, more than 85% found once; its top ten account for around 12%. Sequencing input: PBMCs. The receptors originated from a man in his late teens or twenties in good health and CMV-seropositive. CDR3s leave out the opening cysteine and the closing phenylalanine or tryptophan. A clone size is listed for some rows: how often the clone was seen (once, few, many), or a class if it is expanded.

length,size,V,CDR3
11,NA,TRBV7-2,ASSPRQNYGYT
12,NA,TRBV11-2,ASSPGLENYGYT
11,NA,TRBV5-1,ASSSEGVNEQF
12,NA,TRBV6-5,ASSQGTVNTEAF
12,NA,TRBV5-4,ASSSGATNEKLF
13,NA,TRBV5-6,ASSWRDRGLDTQY
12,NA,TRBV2,ASTRDTFDTEAF
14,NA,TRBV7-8,ASSLLQAPLDYGYT
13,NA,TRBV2,ASSVGQGVWGTQY
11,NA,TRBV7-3,ASRLAPGHTQY
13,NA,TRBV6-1,ASSNQGGQNTEAF
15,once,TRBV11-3,ASSLGSTSGTYNEQF
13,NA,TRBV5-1,ASSLVASPNYGYT
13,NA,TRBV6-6,ASSYALVAGDEQY
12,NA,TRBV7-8,ASSSGGVNTEAF